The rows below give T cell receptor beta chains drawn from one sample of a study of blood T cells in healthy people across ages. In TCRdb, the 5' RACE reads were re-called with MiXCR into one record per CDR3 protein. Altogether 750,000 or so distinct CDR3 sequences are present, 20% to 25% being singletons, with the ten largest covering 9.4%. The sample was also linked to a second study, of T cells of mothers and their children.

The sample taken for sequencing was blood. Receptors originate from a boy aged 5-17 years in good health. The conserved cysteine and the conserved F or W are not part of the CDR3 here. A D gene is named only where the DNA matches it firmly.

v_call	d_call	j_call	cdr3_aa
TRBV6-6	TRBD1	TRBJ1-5	ASREGQGNQPQH
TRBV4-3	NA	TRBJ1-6	ASSSAPEMNNNSPLH
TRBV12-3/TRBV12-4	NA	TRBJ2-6	ASSFRASVSSGANVLT
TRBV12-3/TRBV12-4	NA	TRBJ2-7	ASGVDEQY
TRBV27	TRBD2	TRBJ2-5	ASSLSLLAGESHKETQY
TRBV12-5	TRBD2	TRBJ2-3	ASGILAGGTDTQY
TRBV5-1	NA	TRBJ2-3	ASSSDHTQY
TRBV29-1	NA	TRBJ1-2	SVATGTPKGYGYT
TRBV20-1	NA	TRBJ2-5	SARAGGQETQY
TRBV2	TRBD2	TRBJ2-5	ASRGLAGNQETQY
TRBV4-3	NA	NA	ASSQDGAVNEQF
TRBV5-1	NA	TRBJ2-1	ASSLVRGEYNEQF
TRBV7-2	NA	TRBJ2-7	ASSEFAGPLYEQY
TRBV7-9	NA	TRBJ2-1	ASNLPDGSSYNEQF
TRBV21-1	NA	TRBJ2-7	ASSKVCDWGGHYEQH
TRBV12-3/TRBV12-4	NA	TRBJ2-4	ASSFFRDVKNIQY
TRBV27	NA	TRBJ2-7	ASSPRAVSSYEQY
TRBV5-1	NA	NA	ASSSDRLTYEQY
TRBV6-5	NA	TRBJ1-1	ASSRQTWNTGAF
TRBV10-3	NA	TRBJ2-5	ASRGYETRY
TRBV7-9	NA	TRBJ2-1	ASSPSDRNEQF
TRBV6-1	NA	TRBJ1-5	ASSALAGGSNQPQH
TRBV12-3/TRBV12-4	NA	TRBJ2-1	ASSLGQVEF
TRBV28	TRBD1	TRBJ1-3	ASSRGTVEGDTIY
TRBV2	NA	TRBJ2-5	ASSDTDSPSFETRY
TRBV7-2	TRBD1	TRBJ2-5	ASSSGTVRETQY
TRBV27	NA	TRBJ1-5	ASSLSQGGGQPQH
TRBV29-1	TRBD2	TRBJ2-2	SAEGTKGTGELF
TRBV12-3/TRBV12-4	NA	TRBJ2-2	ASVLRGTTGELF
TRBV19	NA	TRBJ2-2	ASSDRTTGPGHIGELF
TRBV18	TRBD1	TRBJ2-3	ASSPSKGQLSGTDTQY
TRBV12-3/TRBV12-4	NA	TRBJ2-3	ASSWDIGTDTQY
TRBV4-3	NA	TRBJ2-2	ASSQDRASRTGELF
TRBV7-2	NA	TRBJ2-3	ASSLVRGLTDTQY
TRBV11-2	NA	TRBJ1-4	ASRAPATNEKLF
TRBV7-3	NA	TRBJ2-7	ASRTGTPFSYEQY
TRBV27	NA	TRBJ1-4	ASTSVATNEKLF
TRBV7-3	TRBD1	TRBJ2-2	ASSHRTGANTGELF
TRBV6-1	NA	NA	ASSAQGPHYEQY
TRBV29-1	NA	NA	SAGRPYEQY
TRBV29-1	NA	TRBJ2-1	SVESTSGGDNEQF
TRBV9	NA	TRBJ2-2	ASSSPRGDPNTGELF
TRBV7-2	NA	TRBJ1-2	ASSPPASSYT
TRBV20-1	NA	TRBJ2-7	SADRDFDYEQY
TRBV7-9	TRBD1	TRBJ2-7	ASSLAGTVIHEQY
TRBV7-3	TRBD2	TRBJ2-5	ASSLWWVTSGGSLGETQY
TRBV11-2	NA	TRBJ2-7	ASSPGTRQY
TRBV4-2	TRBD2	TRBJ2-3	ASSQVPSGGLLSTDTQY
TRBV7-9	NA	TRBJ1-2	ASSPRDRLESYT
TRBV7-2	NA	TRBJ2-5	ASTESSAGKTQY
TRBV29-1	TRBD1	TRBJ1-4	SVVTWTGGQKKLF
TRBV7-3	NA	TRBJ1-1	ASSLTLQGTEAF